This entry features one T cell receptor (beta chain) sequence. The sample originates from a study of blood T cell repertoires in COVID-19. Study background: The United States, Italy and Spain were the sources of the acute and convalescent COVID-19 samples. The cDNA or gDNA used as material had been derived from T cells, B-cell-depleted T cells, or PBMCs.

Method: immunoSEQ multiplex PCR; TCRdb's copy keeps in-frame clones and lacks some. The sample holds 250,000 to 300,000 clones, around 84% seen once. Enrolled through a virtual design, the participants were between roughly 18 and 90 years of age and came from approximately 25 US areas. Clinical history as reported by participants underpinned cohort assignment. Germline V gene data show CDR1 as SGHRS and CDR2 as YFSETQ. Trimming took 1 base from V and 5 from J, leaving 12 bases between them. CDR3 length: 15 amino acids. The chain combines TRBV5-1 with TRBJ2-2; D might be TRBD1 (6 bases). Sequencing used PBMCs or T cells enriched from blood (not recorded which). This TCR derives from a man in his late teens or twenties who had recovered from COVID-19. CDR3 bases: TGCGCCAGCAGCTTGAGTCAGGGGATGACCGGGGAGCTGTTTTTT. Residues: CASSLSQGMTGELFF. Full variable domain (missing parts from reference TRBV5-1 and TRBJ2-2): KAGVTQTPRYLIKTRGQQVTLSCSPISGHRSVSWYQQTPGQGLQFLFEYFSETQRNKGNFPGRFSGRQFSNSRSEMNVSTLELGDSALYLCASSLSQGMTGELFFGEGSRLTVL.